Listed here are 23 T cell receptor beta chains from one sample, sequenced in a study of blood T cells in healthy people across ages. A second PCR of about 6 to 11 cycles used a sample-barcoded 5' primer and a J-beta primer mix. TCRdb re-called the 5' RACE reads with MiXCR, one entry per CDR3 protein. The table lists about 1.4 million distinct CDR3 sequences, roughly 60% of them singletons. Sequencing was done on a sample of blood. These receptors were taken from a man aged 18 to 35 in good health.

CDR3 loop: CSANPHDGVFYNEQFF. The CDR3 DNA follows: TGCAGCGCAAACCCACACGACGGGGTATTTTACAATGAGCAGTTCTTC. The chain carries TRBV29-1 and TRBJ2-1; TRBD2 is a possible D gene (5 bases). Trimming took off 7 bases at V and 4 bases at J, with 23 bases between the two ends. CDR1 SQVTM and CDR2 ANQGSEA come from the germline V gene. This CDR3 spans 16 amino acids.

The V and J genes are TRBV3-1 and TRBJ1-5, with D possibly being TRBD1 (5 bases). This CDR3 is built from 14 residues. Trimming took off 3 bases at V and 5 bases at J, with 11 bases between the two ends. CDR1 and CDR2 (germline): LGHDT, YNNKEL (reference sequence). The CDR3 reads CASSQTGGDQPQHF. In DNA, the CDR3 is TGTGCCAGCAGCCAGACGGGAGGGGATCAGCCCCAGCATTTT.

The chain links TRBV18 to TRBJ1-5; D is perhaps TRBD1 (5 bases). Germline V CDR1 and CDR2: KGHSH, LQKENI. V was cut by 3 bases and J by 9 bases, with 18 bases left in between. The CDR3 loop spans 15 amino acids. The CDR3 loop is CASSPERGRNGPQHF. The CDR3 DNA follows: TGTGCCAGCTCACCCGAACGGGGACGAAATGGGCCCCAGCATTTT.

Concerning this clonotype: This clone may be a read error of a much larger clone one base away. The chain uses TRBV3-1 and TRBJ1-2, with TRBD1 matching 7 bases. CDR1 and CDR2 (germline): LGHDT, YNNKEL (reference sequence). The length of the CDR3 is 16 residues. The CDR3 DNA follows: TGTGCCAGCAGCCAAGATCTTACAGGGGCCCTCTATGGCTACATCTTC. Residues: CASSQDLTGALYGYIF.

The chain couples TRBV7-2 to TRBJ2-7; a weak D match, TRBD1 (6 bases). V lost 2 bases and J 5 bases, leaving 16 bases between the germline ends. CDR1 and CDR2 from the germline V gene are SGHTA and FQGNSA. This CDR3 spans 15 amino acids. The CDR3: CASSLTRDTTDEQYF. DNA for the CDR3: TGTGCCAGCAGCTTAACCCGGGACACCACGGACGAGCAGTACTTC.

The genes are TRBV3-1 and TRBJ1-5; 9 bases agree with TRBD1. The germline CDR1 and CDR2 sequences are LGHDT and YNNKEL (reference sequence). The junction had 5 bases not matched to a gene; V was cut back by 4 bases and J by 1 base. This CDR3 region has 16 residues. The chain's CDR3 is CASSPTGQGSNQPQHF. CDR3 bases: TGTGCCAGCAGCCCGACGGGACAGGGAAGCAATCAGCCCCAGCATTTT.

This rearrangement joins TRBV6-1 to TRBJ2-7, with a tentative D call TRBD2 (5 bases). With 6 bases removed from V and 4 bases from J, the gap between germline ends came to 16 bases. This CDR3 is 14 amino acids long. Germline values: CDR1 MNHNS, CDR2 SASEGT. CDR3 in DNA: TGTGCCAGCAGCCAACCCTATGAGCGGTACGAGCAGTACTTC. This encodes CASSQPYERYEQYF.

V usage is TRBV9 and J usage is TRBJ2-5; the D is unclear. The CDR3 extends over 14 amino acids. The ends were cut back, 2 bases at V and 2 bases at J, with 10 bases in the middle. The germline V gene has CDR1 SGDLS and CDR2 YYNGEE. CDR3 residues: CASSVSSLQETQYF. The CDR3 region has the DNA TGTGCCAGCAGCGTTAGTTCGTTACAAGAGACCCAGTACTTC.

This chain links TRBV28 with TRBJ2-7, with 7 bases matching TRBD1. Trimming removed 8 bases from V and 0 bases from J; junction bases left unmatched: 7. Germline V CDR1 and CDR2: MDHEN, SYDVKM. This CDR3 is built from 14 residues. The CDR3 sequence is CASGLTGNSYEQYF. The DNA for the CDR3 is TGTGCCAGCGGATTGACAGGGAACTCCTACGAGCAGTACTTC.

A single count supports this clonotype. J is TRBJ2-1 and V is TRBV4-1, with TRBD2 matching 8 bases. The CDR3 runs 18 residues. V lost 1 base to trimming and J lost 2 bases; unmatched junction nucleotides: 10. From germline, CDR1 is MGHRA and CDR2 YSYEKL. The CDR3 DNA follows: TGCGCCAGCAGCCAAGGCCCGGTAGGAGCGGGGGCCTACAATGAGCAGTTCTTC. Translating gives CASSQGPVGAGAYNEQFF.

V and J are TRBV20-1 and TRBJ2-1; no clear D. With 0 bases removed from V and 4 bases from J, the gap between germline ends came to 7 bases. In germline, CDR1 is DFQATT, CDR2 SNEGSKA (reference sequence). This CDR3 is built from 13 residues. CDR3 residues: CSARDHGYNEQFF. As DNA, the CDR3 is TGCAGTGCTAGAGATCACGGTTACAATGAGCAGTTCTTC.

The gene calls are TRBV29-1 and TRBJ1-4; the match to TRBD1 covers 9 bases. The CDR3 is 14 residues long. From germline, CDR1 is SQVTM and CDR2 ANQGSEA. V lost 4 bases and J lost 8; bases outside the gene matches: 8. This chain's CDR3 is CSVVPGQGSEKLFF. CDR3 bases: TGCAGCGTTGTTCCGGGACAGGGTAGCGAAAAACTGTTTTTT.

The table lists this clonotype with a few counts. The chain has TRBV12-3 or TRBV12-4 and TRBJ2-5; 13 bases line up with TRBD2. This CDR3 contains 14 residues. Losses at the gene ends were 5 bases for V and 11 bases for J; bases not matched to a gene: 8. DNA of the CDR3: TGTGCCAGCAGTCCGGGACTAGCGGGACGGGAGCAGTACTTC. Translating gives CASSPGLAGREQYF.

This clonotype was seen more than once but under ten times. This chain joins TRBV11-2 and TRBJ2-1; 14 nucleotides align to TRBD2. The CDR3 spans 16 residues. J lost 11 bases, V lost 5 bases, and 11 bases had no gene match. Germline V lookup: CDR1 SGHAT, CDR2 FQNNGV. CDR3 coding DNA: TGTGCCAGCAGCCCCTTGCGACTAGCGGGGGGGCCTAAGCAGTTCTTC. The encoded protein is CASSPLRLAGGPKQFF.

The chain combines TRBV30 with TRBJ1-2, with D perhaps matching TRBD1 (6 bases). CDR1 is GTSNPN and CDR2 is SVGIG in the germline V gene (reference sequence). The length of the CDR3 is 15 residues. Trimming shortened V by 3 bases and J by 2 bases, and 16 bases separated the two germline ends. DNA of the CDR3: TGTGCCTGGAGGCGAGTCGACAGGACCAACTATGGCTACACCTTC. This sequence encodes CAWRRVDRTNYGYTF.

The V gene is TRBV6-5, the J gene TRBJ2-4, with no clear D. The V gene lost 7 bases and the J gene lost 8 bases, with 15 bases spanning the gap. CDR1 MNHEY and CDR2 SVGAGI come from the germline V gene. The CDR3 covers 13 residues. The DNA of the CDR3 is TGTGCCAGCATTCTTTCAGCAGAGGACATTCAGTACTTC. Its protein is CASILSAEDIQYF.

The chain links TRBV28 to TRBJ2-7, with D maybe TRBD1 (6 bases). The CDR3 loop spans 15 amino acids. Trimming stripped 5 bases from V and 2 bases from J, with 16 bases between. Germline V gene data show CDR1 as MDHEN and CDR2 as SYDVKM. The CDR3 DNA sequence: TGTGCCAGCAGTGCCCGGACAGCTCGCACCTACGAGCAGTACTTC. Protein sequence: CASSARTARTYEQYF.

This rearrangement joins TRBV11-2 to TRBJ2-4; no clear D. TRBJ2-7 explains the end of the DNA better; the J call may be wrong. This CDR3 comprises 14 residues. Per germline, CDR1 SGHAT and CDR2 FQNNGV. In DNA form, the CDR3 reads TGTGCCAGCAGCTTAGACGCGAGAAACTACGAGCAGTACTTC. Amino acid sequence: CASSLDARNYEQYF.

In DNA form, the CDR3 reads TGCGCCAGCAGCTTGAACCTAGCGGGGGGCATCGTCCAAGAGACCCAGTACTTC. This gives the protein CASSLNLAGGIVQETQYF. The chain recombines TRBV5-1 with TRBJ2-5; 11 positions match TRBD2. After removal of 1 base from V and 1 base from J, the junction contained 9 bases not matched to a gene. The CDR3 runs 18 residues. CDR1 is SGHRS and CDR2 is YFSETQ in the germline V gene.

This clonotype was recorded a few times. V usage is TRBV29-1 and J usage is TRBJ2-1, with TRBD2 matching over 7 bases. Trimming at V came to 5 bases and at J to 5 bases, leaving 15 bases not matched to a gene. This CDR3 has 16 amino acids. CDR1 and CDR2 from the germline V gene are SQVTM and ANQGSEA. The CDR3 spells CSVTTSDPKIHNEQFF. CDR3 coding DNA: TGCAGCGTTACCACTAGCGACCCAAAAATTCACAATGAGCAGTTCTTC.

The rearrangement joins TRBV11-2 to TRBJ1-6, with TRBD1 as a possible D gene (5 bases). The CDR3 is 18 residues long. Germline V gives CDR1 SGHAT, CDR2 FQNNGV. Trimming shortened V by 1 base and J by 7 bases, and 20 bases separated the two germline ends. The CDR3 DNA is TGTGCCAGCAGCTTAGGTATGAGGGGTGGCTACCTCAATTCACCCCTCCACTTT. Translating it yields CASSLGMRGGYLNSPLHF.

The CDR3 nucleotides are TGTGCCATCAGTGAGAATCCAGGGGCCTTCCCGTACAATGAGCAGTTCTTC. Translating gives CAISENPGAFPYNEQFF. This chain uses TRBV10-3 with TRBJ2-1; perhaps TRBD1 as D (6 bases). The CDR3 spans 17 residues. CDR1 is ENHRY, CDR2 SYGVKD, per germline. Deletions cut 2 bases from V and 4 bases from J, with 18 bases between.

The table lists this clonotype with a count of one. The chain joins TRBV6-5 to TRBJ2-3; D is ambiguous. Trimming pared 1 base from V and 2 bases from J, leaving 10 bases between. Germline CDR1 reads MNHEY; CDR2 reads SVGAGI. The CDR3 covers 15 residues. The CDR3 DNA reads TGTGCCAGCAGTTACTTTGACGGTTCCACAGATACGCAGTATTTT. Translated, it gives CASSYFDGSTDTQYF.